A single T cell receptor (beta chain) is shown here with its context. The antigen is undetermined. The CDR3 contains 15 residues. The V gene's germline CDR1 is GTSNPN and CDR2 SVGIG (reference sequence). Trimming stripped 0 bases from V and 0 bases from J, with 9 bases between. The repertoire was sequenced with immunoSEQ multiplex PCR; TCRdb's copy has only in-frame clones and lacks some. The repertoire includes tens of thousands of clones, over 85% of them detected once, and 3.6% sits in the top ten. This sample is drawn from a study of cytomegalovirus exposure and HLA in healthy donors. On the study more broadly: Later, an analysis reported that the 110 or so validation repertoires had used the same platform as the roughly 720 first-cohort repertoires. Whole-study findings and limits: Most TCR sequences proved rare, with some public TCRs found in many donors.

The chain recombines TRBV30 with TRBJ1-3; D is ambiguous. This TCR derives from a woman aged 30 to 39 in good health and CMV-seronegative. The sample consisted of PBMCs. CDR3 in amino acids: CAWSVFGTSGNTIYF. Here the CDR3 DNA reads TGTGCCTGGAGTGTATTTGGCACCTCTGGAAACACCATATATTTT.